The 17 T cell receptor beta chains given below trace back to one sample, sequenced in a study of blood T cell repertoires in COVID-19. Sequenced by immunoSEQ multiplex PCR; TCRdb stores in-frame clones only, minus some. The sample contains 400,000 to 450,000 clones, around 88% of which appear only once. Sequencing was performed on peripheral blood. All receptors derive from a woman aged 45-60 years with COVID-19, enrolled during active disease.

The V gene is TRBV27, the J gene TRBJ1-5; D is unresolved. Per the germline V gene, CDR1 is MNHEY and CDR2 is SMNVEV (reference sequence). CDR3 size: 14 residues. With 6 bases removed from V and 1 base from J, the gap between germline ends came to 10 bases. The CDR3, as DNA: TGTGCCAGCAGCCCCCTGGGCAGCAATCAGCCCCAGCATTTT. Its protein product is CASSPLGSNQPQHF.

Worth noting for this clone: The sample holds other DNA sequences that translate to the same CDR3. The chain carries TRBV29-1 and TRBJ1-5; 7 positions match TRBD1. J gave up 0 bases and V 4 bases, and 0 bases lay outside the gene matches. Germline CDR1 SQVTM, CDR2 ANQGSEA. The CDR3 is 13 amino acids. For the CDR3, the DNA is TGCAGCGTTGGACAGGGTAGCAATCAGCCCCAGCATTTT. Translation: CSVGQGSNQPQHF.

The chain employs TRBV28 and TRBJ1-1, with TRBD1 as a possible D gene (5 bases). CDR3 length equals 12 residues. Germline-derived CDR1 and CDR2 are MDHEN and SYDVKM. Trimming took off 11 bases at V and 2 bases at J, with 12 bases between the two ends. CDR3 region: CACGGLNTEAFF. The CDR3 DNA follows: TGTGCCTGCGGGGGACTCAACACTGAAGCTTTCTTT. Drawing the rest from reference TRBV28 and TRBJ1-1, the complete variable domain is DVKVTQSSRYLVKRTGEKVFLECVQDMDHENMFWYRQDPGLGLRLIYFSYDVKMKEKGDIPEGYSVSREKKERFSLILESASTNQTSMYLCACGGLNTEAFFGQGTRLTVV.

V usage is TRBV7-9 and J usage is TRBJ1-4; D remains unclear. The CDR3 contains 13 residues. Germline loops: CDR1 SEHNR, CDR2 FQNEAQ (reference sequence). Trimming removed 2 bases from V and 4 bases from J, with 5 bases in between. DNA of the CDR3: TGTGCCAGCAGCTTACTCGGTAATGAAAAACTGTTTTTT. Translation gives CASSLLGNEKLFF.

The J gene is TRBJ1-6, the V gene TRBV11-2; 9 nucleotides agree with TRBD1. The CDR3 totals 15 residues. V gave up 6 bases and J gave up 10 bases; unmatched junction bases: 10. Germline V gene data show CDR1 as SGHAT and CDR2 as FQNNGV. As DNA, the CDR3 is TGTGCCAGCAGTCACGGGACAGGGTCAAAGTCACCCCTCCACTTT. This encodes CASSHGTGSKSPLHF.

This clone was counted once. The chain combines TRBV19 with TRBJ1-6; D not resolved. Looked up from germline, CDR1 is LNHDA and CDR2 is SQIVND (reference sequence). With 5 bases removed from V and 5 bases from J, the gap between germline ends came to 13 bases. This CDR3 contains 15 residues. The CDR3 region has the DNA TGTGCCAGTAGTTTCCTTCCATCTAATAATTCACCCCTCCACTTT. Its translation: CASSFLPSNNSPLHF.

The chain links TRBV13 to TRBJ1-1, with D unresolved. The V gene lost 1 base and the J gene lost 8 bases, with 14 bases spanning the gap. CDR3 size: 14 residues. CDR1 is PRHDT and CDR2 is FYEKMQ in the germline V gene (reference sequence). CDR3 sequence reads: CASSLEMGLGEAFF. CDR3 bases: TGTGCCAGCAGCTTAGAAATGGGCCTTGGGGAAGCTTTCTTT.

The chain employs TRBV6-5 and TRBJ1-6; D might be TRBD1 (6 bases). CDR3 length: 15 amino acids. V was clipped by 5 bases and J by 7 bases, with 15 bases between them. Germline lookup yields CDR1 MNHEY and CDR2 SVGAGI. CDR3 residues: CASSPDSPRNSPLHF. CDR3 coding DNA: TGTGCCAGCAGTCCGGACAGCCCCCGGAATTCACCCCTCCACTTT.

The chain carries TRBV18 and TRBJ1-1, with D uncertain. CDR1 is KGHSH, CDR2 LQKENI, per germline. The CDR3 is 14 residues long. The ends were cut back, 2 bases at V and 1 base at J, with 8 bases in the middle. In DNA, the CDR3 is TGTGCCAGCTCACCAGGGCAGACGAACACTGAAGCTTTCTTT. Its protein product is CASSPGQTNTEAFF.

CDR3 loop: CASSLVGGAGDTQYF. In DNA form, the CDR3 reads TGTGCCAGCAGCTTGGTAGGAGGGGCCGGGGATACGCAGTATTTT. The chain employs TRBV5-5 and TRBJ2-3, with D maybe TRBD2 (6 bases). Per the germline V gene, CDR1 is SGHKS and CDR2 is YYEKEE (reference sequence). V shed 0 bases and J shed 6 bases, with 14 bases lying between them. CDR3 length: 15 residues.

The V call is TRBV30, the J call TRBJ1-2; D might be TRBD1 (5 bases). The CDR3 is made up of 12 amino acids. CDR1 is GTSNPN, CDR2 SVGIG, per germline (reference sequence). V lost 7 bases and J lost 5, with 14 bases in between. The CDR3 protein is CASAGGAYGYTF. The CDR3 DNA sequence: TGTGCCTCCGCCGGAGGGGCTTATGGCTACACCTTC. The variable domain in full, completed from reference TRBV30 and TRBJ1-2, reads SQTIHQWPATLVQPVGSPLSLECTVEGTSNPNLYWYRQAAGRGLQLLFYSVGIGQISSEVPQNLSASRPQDRQFILSSKKLLLSDSGFYLCASAGGAYGYTFGSGTRLTVV.

This chain connects TRBV12-3 or TRBV12-4 to TRBJ2-5; D unclear. This CDR3 comprises 13 residues. V was shortened by 3 bases and J by 5 bases, with 10 bases between the two germline ends. CDR3 amino acids: CASSFRIRETQYF. The CDR3 DNA sequence: TGTGCCAGCAGTTTCAGGATTCGTGAGACCCAGTACTTC.

This sequence joins TRBV7-8 and TRBJ1-2, with D unclear. The CDR3 is 13 residues long. The V end was cut by 1 base, the J end by 2 bases, with 5 bases between. Germline CDR1 and CDR2: SGHVS and FQNEAQ. CDR3 protein: CASSLGQNYGYTF. As DNA, the CDR3 is TGTGCCAGCAGCTTAGGACAAAACTATGGCTACACCTTC.

Comment on this clone: The sample holds other DNA sequences that translate to the same CDR3. The chain combines TRBV30 with TRBJ1-2; maybe TRBD1 (5 bases). V was pared by 5 bases and J by 2 bases, with 9 bases between. The CDR3 runs 12 residues. Germline loops: CDR1 GTSNPN, CDR2 SVGIG (reference sequence). In DNA form, the CDR3 reads TGTGCCTGGGCGGGGGGGAACTATGGCTACACCTTC. It specifies CAWAGGNYGYTF.

This clone has more than one count but fewer than ten. The genes are TRBV10-3 and TRBJ1-1; a possible D gene is TRBD1 (5 bases). V was shortened by 4 bases and J by 4 bases, with 16 bases between the two germline ends. This CDR3 contains 15 residues. Germline V gene sequence: CDR1 ENHRY, CDR2 SYGVKD. The CDR3 DNA reads TGTGCCATCAGTGGCGGAGGAGGGGCGGTCACTGAAGCTTTCTTT. It yields the protein CAISGGGGAVTEAFF.

The chain has TRBV15 and TRBJ1-4, with 7 positions matching TRBD1. Germline CDR1 LNHNV, CDR2 YYDKDF (reference sequence). J gave up 5 bases and V 3 bases, and 6 bases lay outside the gene matches. The CDR3 sequence is 15 residues long. CDR3 DNA: TGTGCCACCAGCAGGCGGGGACAGATAAATGAAAAACTGTTTTTT. As protein: CATSRRGQINEKLFF.

Of note for this clone: The same CDR3 is also encoded by other DNA sequences in this sample. The V call is TRBV19, the J call TRBJ1-5, with D tentatively TRBD1 (5 bases). V was cut by 3 bases and J by 7 bases, with 10 bases left in between. The V gene's germline CDR1 is LNHDA and CDR2 SQIVND (reference sequence). The CDR3 contains 13 residues. The CDR3 nucleotides read TGTGCCAGTAGTATCCAGGGTGGACAGCCCCAGCATTTT. Translation: CASSIQGGQPQHF. The full variable domain, rest sourced from reference TRBV19 and TRBJ1-5, is DGGITQSPKYLFRKEGQNVTLSCEQNLNHDAMYWYRQDPGQGLRLIYYSQIVNDFQKGDIAEGYSVSREKKESFPLTVTSAQKNPTAFYLCASSIQGGQPQHFGDGTRLSIL.